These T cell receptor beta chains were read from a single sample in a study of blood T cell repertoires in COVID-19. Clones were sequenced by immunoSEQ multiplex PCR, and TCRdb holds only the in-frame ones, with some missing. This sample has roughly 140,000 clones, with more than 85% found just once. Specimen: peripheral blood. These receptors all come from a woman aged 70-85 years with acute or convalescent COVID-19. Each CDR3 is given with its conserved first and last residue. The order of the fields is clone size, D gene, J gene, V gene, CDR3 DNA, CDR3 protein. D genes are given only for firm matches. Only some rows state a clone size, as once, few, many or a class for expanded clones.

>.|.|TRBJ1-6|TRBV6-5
TGTGCCAGCAGTTACTCGGAGGGCCACAGGACTTCACCCCTCCACTTT
CASSYSEGHRTSPLHF
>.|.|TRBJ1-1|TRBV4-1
TGCGCCAGCAGCCAAGCCCTACAGGGTGAAGCTTTCTTT
CASSQALQGEAFF
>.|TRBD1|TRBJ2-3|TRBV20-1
TGCAGTGCTAGTGCGAAGGGGGCCCCGAGGGCCACAGATACGCAGTATTTT
CSASAKGAPRATDTQYF
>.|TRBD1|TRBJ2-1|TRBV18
TGTGCCAGCTCAGCCGTCGTGCCGGGACAGGGGGCTGAGAATGAGCAGTTCTTC
CASSAVVPGQGAENEQFF
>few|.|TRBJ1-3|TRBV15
TGTGCCACCAGCAGAGGCCCTGTGGCGGGGGCTGGAAACACCATATATTTT
CATSRGPVAGAGNTIYF
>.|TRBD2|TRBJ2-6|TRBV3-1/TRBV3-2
TGTGCCAGCAGCCAAGGGGCTAGCGGGGGGGCAAACTCTGGGGCCAACGTCCTGACTTTC
CASSQGASGGANSGANVLTF
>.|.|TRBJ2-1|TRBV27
TGTGCCAGCAGTTCTTATGGTCGGGGTGAAAATGAGCAGTTCTTC
CASSSYGRGENEQFF
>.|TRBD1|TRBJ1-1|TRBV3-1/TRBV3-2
TGTGCCAGCAGCGGCGGTGGAGGGGGCCACACTGAAGCTTTCTTT
CASSGGGGGHTEAFF
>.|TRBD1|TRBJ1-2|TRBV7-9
TGTGCCAGCAACCGCGGGACAGGGGGTCGGGACTATGGCTACACCTTC
CASNRGTGGRDYGYTF
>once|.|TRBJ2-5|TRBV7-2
TGTGCCAGCAGCTTTTTTGGCGGGGGCCAACAAGAGACCCAGTACTTC
CASSFFGGGQQETQYF
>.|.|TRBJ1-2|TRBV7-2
TGTGCCAGCAGCCCCGCCATCCGGTCGTCGCGGAACATCTATGGCTACACCTTC
CASSPAIRSSRNIYGYTF
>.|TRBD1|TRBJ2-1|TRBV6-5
TGTGCCAGCAACCCCTCGGATGGACAGGGGTGGGGTCAGTTCTTC
CASNPSDGQGWGQFF
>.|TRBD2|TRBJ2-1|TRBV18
TGTGCCAGCTCACCACCTTCGCGGGGGAGCTACAATGAGCAGTTCTTC
CASSPPSRGSYNEQFF
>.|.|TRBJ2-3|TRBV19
TGTGCCAGTAGTAGCGACAGGACTAGCACAGATACGCAGTATTTT
CASSSDRTSTDTQYF
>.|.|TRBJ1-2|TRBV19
TGTGCCAGTAGTATCGCGGCCTATGGCTACACCTTC
CASSIAAYGYTF
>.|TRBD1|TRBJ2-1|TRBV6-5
TGTGCCAGCAGTCGGGACAGGGGACCCACCAATGAGCAGTTCTTC
CASSRDRGPTNEQFF
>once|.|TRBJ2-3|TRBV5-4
TGTGCCAGCAGCTTGGATGAACAGGTTAGCACAGATACGCAGTATTTT
CASSLDEQVSTDTQYF
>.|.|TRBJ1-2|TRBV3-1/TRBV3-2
TGTGCCAGCAGCCAGACAGGTCCCTATGGCTACACCTTC
CASSQTGPYGYTF
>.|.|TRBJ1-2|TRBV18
TGTGCCAGCTCACCATCGCCAGGGGTTAACTATGGCTACACCTTC
CASSPSPGVNYGYTF
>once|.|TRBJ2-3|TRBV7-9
TGTGCCAGCAGCCGGGCCTCCCCGGGGGGCCGGATAGGTCAGAGCACAGATACGCAGTATTTT
CASSRASPGGRIGQSTDTQYF
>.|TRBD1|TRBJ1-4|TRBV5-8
TGTGCCAGCAGCTCCTACAGGGGGACGGATAATGAAAAACTGTTTTTT
CASSSYRGTDNEKLFF
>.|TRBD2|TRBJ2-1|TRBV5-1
TGCGCCAGCAGCACGGGACTAGCGGGGGGCAATGAGCAGTTCTTC
CASSTGLAGGNEQFF
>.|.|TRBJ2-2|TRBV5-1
TGCGCCAGCAGCTCCCAGGTGGTCGGGAACACCGGGGAGCTGTTTTTT
CASSSQVVGNTGELFF
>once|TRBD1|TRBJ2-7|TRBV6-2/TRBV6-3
TGTGCCAGCAGCTATGCCCCGGGACAGGGGGCTTTGTACGAGCAGTACTTC
CASSYAPGQGALYEQYF
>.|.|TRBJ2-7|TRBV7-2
TGTGCCAGCAGCTTAGTGCCCAGGAACGGACTTGCCTGGTACGAGCAGTACTTC
CASSLVPRNGLAWYEQYF
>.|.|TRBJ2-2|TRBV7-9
TGTGCCAGCAGCTTAGAAGCCGCGGGCCACCATTTT
CASSLEAAGHHF
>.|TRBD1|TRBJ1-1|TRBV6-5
TGTGCCAGCAGTCGGGGACAGGCGGGGAGAACTGAAGCTTTCTTT
CASSRGQAGRTEAFF
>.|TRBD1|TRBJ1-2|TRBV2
TGTGCCAGCAGGGGACAGGGAGCCGCCTCCTATGGCTACACCTTC
CASRGQGAASYGYTF
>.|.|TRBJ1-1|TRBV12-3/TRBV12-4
TGTGCCAGCGAGCTACAGCCATGGACTGAAGCTTTCTTT
CASELQPWTEAFF
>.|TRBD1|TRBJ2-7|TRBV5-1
TGCGCCAGCAGCTTGGGACAGGGTGGGTTTTACGAGCAGTACTTC
CASSLGQGGFYEQYF
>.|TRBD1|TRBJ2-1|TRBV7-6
TGTGCCAGCAGCGTGGGACAGGACTTCTACAATGAGCAGTTCTTC
CASSVGQDFYNEQFF
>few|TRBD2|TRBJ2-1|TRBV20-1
TGCAGTGCTAGTTCTGAAGCGGGGGCAGCCTACAATGAGCAGTTCTTC
CSASSEAGAAYNEQFF
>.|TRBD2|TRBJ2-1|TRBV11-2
TGTGCCAGCAGGGGACTAGCGGGGGGGCGATACAATGAGCAGTTCTTC
CASRGLAGGRYNEQFF
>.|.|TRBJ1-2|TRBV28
TGTGCCAGCAGCTTGGGGCAGTTCTATGGCTACACCTTC
CASSLGQFYGYTF
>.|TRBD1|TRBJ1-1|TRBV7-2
TGTGCCAGCAGCCCCGGGCCGGGACAGGGGGGGACTTTCTTT
CASSPGPGQGGTFF
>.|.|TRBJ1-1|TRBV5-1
TGCGCCAGCAGCTTGCTACTGGGACAGAACACTGAAGCTTTCTTT
CASSLLLGQNTEAFF
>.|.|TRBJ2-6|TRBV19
TGTGCCAGTAGTATAGGAAGGGACACCCTATTTGGGGCCAACGTCCTGACTTTC
CASSIGRDTLFGANVLTF
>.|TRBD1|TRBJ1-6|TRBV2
TGTGCCAGCAGAACGACAGGGGGACAACATAATTCACCCCTCCACTTT
CASRTTGGQHNSPLHF
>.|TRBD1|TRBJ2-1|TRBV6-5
TGTGCCAGCAGTTCGCGACAGGGCACTAACAATGAGCAGTTCTTC
CASSSRQGTNNEQFF
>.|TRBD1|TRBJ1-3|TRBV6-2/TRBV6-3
TGTGCCAGCAGTTTCCGGGACAGGGATGGAAACACCATATATTTT
CASSFRDRDGNTIYF
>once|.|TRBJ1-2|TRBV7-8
TGTGCCAGCAGCTTAGTTAGTATGGATGGGCCCTATGGCTACACCTTC
CASSLVSMDGPYGYTF
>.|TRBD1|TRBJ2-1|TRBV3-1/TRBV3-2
TGTGCCAGCAGCCCTACTCACAGGGGGCTCCTGTACAATGAGCAGTTCTTC
CASSPTHRGLLYNEQFF
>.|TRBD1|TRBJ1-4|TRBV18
TGTGCCAGCTCCAAACCGGGACAGAGTAATGAAAAACTGTTTTTT
CASSKPGQSNEKLFF
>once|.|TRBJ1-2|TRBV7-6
TGTGCCAGCTATTCTCTGCGCGATGGCTACACCTTC
CASYSLRDGYTF
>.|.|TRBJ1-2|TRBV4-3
TGCGCCAGCAGCCTAATCAGGGTTTTGGACACTGTCTACACCTTC
CASSLIRVLDTVYTF
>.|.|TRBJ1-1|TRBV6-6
TGTGCCAGCAGTCCTGGGCGGACAGAAGCTTTCTTT
CASSPGRTEAFF
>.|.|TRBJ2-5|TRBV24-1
TGTGCCACCAGTGATACCGCCGGAGGAGAGACCCAGTACTTC
CATSDTAGGETQYF
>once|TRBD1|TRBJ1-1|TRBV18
TGTGCCAGCTCACCAAACGCTCTGACAGGGCTGAGAACTGAAGCTTTCTTT
CASSPNALTGLRTEAFF
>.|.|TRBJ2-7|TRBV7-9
TGTGCCAGCAGCTTCAGGGGCGTCCACGAGCAGTACTTC
CASSFRGVHEQYF
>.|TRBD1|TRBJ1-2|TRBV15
TGTGCCACCAGCAGCCGGACAGGGGCCCACTATGGCTACACCTTC
CATSSRTGAHYGYTF
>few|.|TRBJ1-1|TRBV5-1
TGCGCCAGCAGCCCCCGTATGGACACGTCGAACACTGAAGCTTTCTTT
CASSPRMDTSNTEAFF
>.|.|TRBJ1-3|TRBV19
TGTGCCAGTACTGGGAGCGGTCGAAGAAACACCATATATTTT
CASTGSGRRNTIYF
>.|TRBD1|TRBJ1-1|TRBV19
TGTGCCAGTAGTTCTCTACAGGGGCGGACTGAAGCTTTCTTT
CASSSLQGRTEAFF
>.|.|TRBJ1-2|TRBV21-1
TGTGCCAGCAGAAACGGTTGGAACAGGGCTCTTGCTAACTATGGCTACACCTTC
CASRNGWNRALANYGYTF
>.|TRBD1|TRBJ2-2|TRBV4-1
TGCGCCAGCATCCCTACCTACAGGGGGCCCGGGGAGCTGTTTTTT
CASIPTYRGPGELFF
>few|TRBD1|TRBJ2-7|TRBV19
TGTGCCAGTAGTGCGGACAGGGTAGGATCCTACGAGCAGTACTTC
CASSADRVGSYEQYF
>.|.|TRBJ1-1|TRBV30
TGTGCCTGGACACCAGGGTCCAACACTGAAGCTTTCTTT
CAWTPGSNTEAFF
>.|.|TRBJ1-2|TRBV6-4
TGTCGTTTGCGGGGGGGCTATGGCTACACCTTC
CRLRGGYGYTF
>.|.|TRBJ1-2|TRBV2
TGTGCCACTTCCGGTGAACCTAACTATGGCTACACCTTC
CATSGEPNYGYTF